This T cell receptor (beta chain) was captured in a study of blood T cell repertoires in COVID-19. The assay was immunoSEQ multiplex PCR, and TCRdb's table has in-frame clones only and misses some. The table records roughly 220,000 clones, 84% of them present only once. Participants were aged roughly 18 to 100 years from about two dozen US areas. This TCR came from a woman in her thirties or forties who had recovered from COVID-19. Sample: PBMCs or T cells enriched from blood (not recorded which).

CDR3 amino acids: CASSESRFGQPQHF. Written as DNA, the CDR3 is TGCGCCAGCAGTGAGTCCAGGTTTGGTCAGCCCCAGCATTTT. The chain carries TRBV10-2 and TRBJ1-5; D is uncertain. This CDR3 has 14 residues. V was cut by 0 bases and J by 6 bases, with 9 bases left in between. CDR1 and CDR2 (germline): WSHSY, SAAADI.